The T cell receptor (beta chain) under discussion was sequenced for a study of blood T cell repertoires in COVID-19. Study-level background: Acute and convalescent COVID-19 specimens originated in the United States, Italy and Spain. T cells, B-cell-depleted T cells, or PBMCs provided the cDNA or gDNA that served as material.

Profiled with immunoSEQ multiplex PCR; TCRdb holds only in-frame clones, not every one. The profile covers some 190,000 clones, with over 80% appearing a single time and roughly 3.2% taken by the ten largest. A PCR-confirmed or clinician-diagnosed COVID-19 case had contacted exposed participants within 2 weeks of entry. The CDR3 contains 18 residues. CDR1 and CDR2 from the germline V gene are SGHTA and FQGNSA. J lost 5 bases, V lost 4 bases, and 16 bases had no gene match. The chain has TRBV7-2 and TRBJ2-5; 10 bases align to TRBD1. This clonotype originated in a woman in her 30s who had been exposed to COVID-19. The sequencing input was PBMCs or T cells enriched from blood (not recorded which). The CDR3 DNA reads TGTGCCAGCAGCTCCGGCTATCAGACAGGGGGCGTATATGAGACCCAGTACTTC. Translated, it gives CASSSGYQTGGVYETQYF.